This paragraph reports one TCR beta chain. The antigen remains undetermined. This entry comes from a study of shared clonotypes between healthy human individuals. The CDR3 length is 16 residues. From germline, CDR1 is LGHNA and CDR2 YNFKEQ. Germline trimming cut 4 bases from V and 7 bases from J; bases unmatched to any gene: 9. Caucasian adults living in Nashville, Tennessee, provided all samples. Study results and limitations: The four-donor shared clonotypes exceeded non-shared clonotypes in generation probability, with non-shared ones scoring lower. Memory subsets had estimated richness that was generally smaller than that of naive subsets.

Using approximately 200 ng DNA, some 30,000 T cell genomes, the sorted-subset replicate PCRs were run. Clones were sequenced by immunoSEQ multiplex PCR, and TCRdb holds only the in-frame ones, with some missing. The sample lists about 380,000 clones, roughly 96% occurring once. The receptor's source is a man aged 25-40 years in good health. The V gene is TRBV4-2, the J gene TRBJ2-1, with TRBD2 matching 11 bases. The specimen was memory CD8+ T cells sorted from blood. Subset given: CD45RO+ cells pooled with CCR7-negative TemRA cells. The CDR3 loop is CASSPLSLAGENEQFF. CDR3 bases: TGTGCCAGCAGCCCCCTCTCACTAGCGGGAGAAAATGAGCAGTTCTTC.